This T cell receptor (beta chain) is from a study of shared clonotypes between healthy human individuals. At the level of the study: The donors, two women and three men, were aged 18 to 49.

General study points: Sequencing depth was predicted to influence how clonotypes are shared among donors.

The CDR3 loop spans 13 amino acids. Germline CDR1 is LNHDA and CDR2 is SQIVND (reference sequence). V was pared by 6 bases and J by 5 bases, with 6 bases of the junction left unmatched. Replicate sorted-subset PCRs were loaded with 150 to 250 ng DNA, roughly 33,000 T cell genomes. This table comes from immunoSEQ multiplex PCR, and its TCRdb copy is limited to in-frame clones, with some not included. The sample yields around 1 million clones, more than 75% seen once. This clone was observed many times. What it binds is not known. Those who donated were healthy HIV-negative adults, with no recent acute infections or vaccinations reported.

Source material: memory CD4+ T cells sorted from blood. Specified subset: CD45RA-negative fraction. The source of this sequence is a man in his late teens or twenties in good health. The V call is TRBV19, the J call TRBJ1-1, with TRBD1 matching 7 bases. In nucleotides, the CDR3 is TGTGCCAGTAGCGACAGGGTAAAGACTGAAGCTTTCTTT. It specifies CASSDRVKTEAFF.